This T cell receptor (beta chain) was captured in a study of cytomegalovirus exposure and HLA in healthy donors. General study points: Analyses of presence and absence presupposed an approximately uniform sequencing depth across donors. While the bulk of TCR sequences proved rare, some public TCRs turned up in many donors.

The PCR made use of 60 Vbeta and 13 Jbeta primers. The method was immunoSEQ multiplex PCR; TCRdb's version includes in-frame clones alone and lacks a portion of them. Here the sample spans 150,000 to 200,000 clones, 82% being singletons. There are 14 residues in the CDR3. From germline, CDR1 is SGHDT and CDR2 YYEEEE. Trimming left V 4 bases short and J 1 base short, with 11 bases between. Worth noting for this clone: The target antigen is unknown.

The chain uses TRBV5-6 and TRBJ2-5, with a possible D match to TRBD1 (5 bases). The clonotype originates from a girl aged 5-17 years in good health and CMV-seropositive. Sequenced material: PBMCs. CDR3 coding DNA: TGTGCCAGCAGCCTCGGACAAGCCCAAGAGACCCAGTACTTC. As protein: CASSLGQAQETQYF.